The clone carrying this T cell receptor beta chain was detected only a few times. Antigen unknown. This specimen belongs to a study of T-cell memory formation after mild COVID-19. Study details: TCR clusters were largely donor specific. Study-wide results and caveats: Pre-infection memory already had some responding clones, implying cross-reactive memory joined.

V lost 8 bases and J lost 0, with 11 bases in between. Germline CDR1 reads MNHNS; CDR2 reads SASEGT. This CDR3 contains 13 residues. TCRdb analysed the 5' RACE reads with MiXCR anew, one entry per CDR3 protein. The sample contains roughly 150,000 distinct CDR3 sequences, more than 12% of which appear only once. This chain connects TRBV6-1 to TRBJ2-7, with D unresolved. The sequence derives from an adult woman who had mild COVID-19 (a few samples of this study predate the infection). Cell type and time point are not known. Sequenced material: PBMCs or a T cell subset sorted from them (not recorded which). CDR3 sequence reads: CASRVGPSYEQYF. The CDR3 DNA sequence: TGTGCCAGCCGGGTCGGACCCTCCTACGAGCAGTACTTC.